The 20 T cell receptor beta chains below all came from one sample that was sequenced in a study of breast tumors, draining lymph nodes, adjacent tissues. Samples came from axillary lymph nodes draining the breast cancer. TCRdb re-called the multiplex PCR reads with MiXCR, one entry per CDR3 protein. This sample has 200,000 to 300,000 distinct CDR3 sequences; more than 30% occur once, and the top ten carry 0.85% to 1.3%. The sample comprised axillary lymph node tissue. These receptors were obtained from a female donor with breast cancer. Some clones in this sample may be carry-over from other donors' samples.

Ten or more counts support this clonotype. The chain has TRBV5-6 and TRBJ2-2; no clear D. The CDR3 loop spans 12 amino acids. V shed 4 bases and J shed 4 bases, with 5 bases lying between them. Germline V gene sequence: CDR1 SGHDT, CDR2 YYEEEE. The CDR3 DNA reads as TGTGCCAGCAGCATTTTCACCGGGGAGCTGTTTTTT. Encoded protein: CASSIFTGELFF.

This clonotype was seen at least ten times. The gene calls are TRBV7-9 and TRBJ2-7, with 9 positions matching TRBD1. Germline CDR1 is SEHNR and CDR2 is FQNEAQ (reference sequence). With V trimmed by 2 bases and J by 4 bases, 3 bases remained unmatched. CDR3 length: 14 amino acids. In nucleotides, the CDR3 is TGTGCCAGCAGCTTACCGGGACAGGGTTACGAGCAGTACTTC. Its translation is CASSLPGQGYEQYF.

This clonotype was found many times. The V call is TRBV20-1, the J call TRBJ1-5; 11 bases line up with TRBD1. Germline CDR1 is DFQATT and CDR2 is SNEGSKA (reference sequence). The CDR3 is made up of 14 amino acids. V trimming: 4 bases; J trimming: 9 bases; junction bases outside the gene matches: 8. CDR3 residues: CSAKGTGGDLPQHF. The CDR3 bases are TGCAGTGCTAAAGGGACAGGGGGGGACTTGCCCCAGCATTTT.

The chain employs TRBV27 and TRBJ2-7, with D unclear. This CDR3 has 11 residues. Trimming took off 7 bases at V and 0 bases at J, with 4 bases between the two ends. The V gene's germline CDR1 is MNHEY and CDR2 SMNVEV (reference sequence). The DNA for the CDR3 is TGTGCCAGCAAAACCTCCTACGAGCAGTACTTC. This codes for CASKTSYEQYF.

The CDR3 sequence is CSVERGQATGELFF. The CDR3 coding sequence is TGCAGCGTTGAAAGGGGCCAAGCCACCGGGGAGCTGTTTTTT. The chain uses TRBV29-1 and TRBJ2-2; D possibly corresponds to TRBD1 (5 bases). The CDR3 sequence is 14 residues long. CDR1 is SQVTM and CDR2 is ANQGSEA in the germline V gene. Between the trimmed V and J ends, which lost 2 bases and 4 bases, there was a span of 11 bases.

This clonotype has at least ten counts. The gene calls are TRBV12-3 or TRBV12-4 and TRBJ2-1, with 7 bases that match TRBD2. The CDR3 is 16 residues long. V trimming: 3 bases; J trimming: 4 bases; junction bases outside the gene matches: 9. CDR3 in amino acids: CASSLEPGLRYNEQFF. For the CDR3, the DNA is TGTGCCAGCAGTTTGGAGCCGGGACTAAGGTACAATGAGCAGTTCTTC.

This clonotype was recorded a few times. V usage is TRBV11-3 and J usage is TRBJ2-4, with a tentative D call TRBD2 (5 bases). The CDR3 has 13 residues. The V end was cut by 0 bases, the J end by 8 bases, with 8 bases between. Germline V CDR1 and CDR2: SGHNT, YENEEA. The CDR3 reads CASSLDRRDIQYF. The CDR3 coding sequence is TGTGCCAGCAGCTTAGATCGGCGGGACATTCAGTACTTC.

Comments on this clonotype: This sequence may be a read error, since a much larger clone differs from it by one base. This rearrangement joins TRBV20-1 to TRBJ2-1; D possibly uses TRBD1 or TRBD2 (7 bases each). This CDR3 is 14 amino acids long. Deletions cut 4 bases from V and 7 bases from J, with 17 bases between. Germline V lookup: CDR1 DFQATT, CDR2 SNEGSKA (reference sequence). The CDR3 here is CSATWAGGGNEQFF. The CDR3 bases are TGCAGTGCTACATGGGCAGGGGGGGGAAATGAGCAGTTCTTC.

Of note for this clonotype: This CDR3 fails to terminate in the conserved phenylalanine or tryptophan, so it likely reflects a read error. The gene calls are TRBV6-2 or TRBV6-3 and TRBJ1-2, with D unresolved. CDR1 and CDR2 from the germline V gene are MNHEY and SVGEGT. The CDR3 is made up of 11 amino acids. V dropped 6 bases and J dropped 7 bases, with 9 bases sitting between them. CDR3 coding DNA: TGTGCCAGCAGGGACCTCGGTGGCTACACCATC. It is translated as CASRDLGGYTI.

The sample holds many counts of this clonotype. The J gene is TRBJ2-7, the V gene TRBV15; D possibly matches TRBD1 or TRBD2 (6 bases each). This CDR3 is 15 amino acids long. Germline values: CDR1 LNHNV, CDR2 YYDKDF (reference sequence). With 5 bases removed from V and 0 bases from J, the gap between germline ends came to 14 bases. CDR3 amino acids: CATSSMGGSSYEQYF. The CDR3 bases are TGTGCCACCAGCTCTATGGGGGGCAGCTCCTACGAGCAGTACTTC.

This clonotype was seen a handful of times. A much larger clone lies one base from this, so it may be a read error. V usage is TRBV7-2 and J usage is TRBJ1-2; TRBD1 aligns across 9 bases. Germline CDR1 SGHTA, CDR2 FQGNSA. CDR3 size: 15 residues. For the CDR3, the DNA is TGTGCCAGCAGCGGACAGGGGCGACGTAACTATGGCTACCCCTTC. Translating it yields CASSGQGRRNYGYPF. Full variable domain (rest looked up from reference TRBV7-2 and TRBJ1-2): GAGVSQSPSNKVTEKGKDVELRCDPISGHTALYWYRQSLGQGLEFLIYFQGNSAPDKSGLPSDRFSAERTGGSVSTLTIQRTQQEDSAVYLCASSGQGRRNYGYPFGSGTRLTVV.

The CDR3 sequence: CASSVGGFTEAFF. DNA for the CDR3: TGTGCCAGCAGCGTTGGGGGATTCACTGAAGCTTTCTTT. The chain recombines TRBV7-8 with TRBJ1-1; possibly TRBD1 for D (5 bases). The germline CDR1 and CDR2 sequences are SGHVS and FQNEAQ. This CDR3 contains 13 residues. Between the trimmed V and J ends, which lost 5 bases and 4 bases, there was a span of 11 bases.

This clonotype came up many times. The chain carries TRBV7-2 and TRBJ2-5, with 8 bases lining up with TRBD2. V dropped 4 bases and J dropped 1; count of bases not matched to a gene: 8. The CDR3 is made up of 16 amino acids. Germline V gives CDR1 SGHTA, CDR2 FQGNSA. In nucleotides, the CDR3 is TGTGCCAGCAGCTCCATCGGGGGGGGGCTCCAAGAGACCCAGTACTTC. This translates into CASSSIGGGLQETQYF. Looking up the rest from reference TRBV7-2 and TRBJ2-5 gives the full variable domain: GAGVSQSPSNKVTEKGKDVELRCDPISGHTALYWYRQSLGQGLEFLIYFQGNSAPDKSGLPSDRFSAERTGGSVSTLTIQRTQQEDSAVYLCASSSIGGGLQETQYFGPGTRLLVL.

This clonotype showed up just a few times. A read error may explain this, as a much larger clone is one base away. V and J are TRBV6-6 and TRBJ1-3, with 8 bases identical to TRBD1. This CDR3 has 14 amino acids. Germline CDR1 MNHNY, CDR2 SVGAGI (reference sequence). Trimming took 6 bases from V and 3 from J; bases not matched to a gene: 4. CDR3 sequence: CASRHRGFGNTIYF. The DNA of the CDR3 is TGTGCCAGCAGGCACAGGGGGTTTGGAAACACCATATATTTT.

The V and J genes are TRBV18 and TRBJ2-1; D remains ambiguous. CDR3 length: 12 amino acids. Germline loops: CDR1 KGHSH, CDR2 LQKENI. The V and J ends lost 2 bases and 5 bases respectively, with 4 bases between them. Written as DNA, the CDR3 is TGTGCCAGCTCACCAGCGGACAATGAGCAGTTCTTC. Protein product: CASSPADNEQFF.

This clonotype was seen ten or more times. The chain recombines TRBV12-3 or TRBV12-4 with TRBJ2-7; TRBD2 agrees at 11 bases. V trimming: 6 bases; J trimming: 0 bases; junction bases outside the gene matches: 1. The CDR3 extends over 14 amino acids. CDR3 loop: CASRLAGGSYEQYF. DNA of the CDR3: TGTGCCAGCAGGCTAGCGGGAGGCTCCTACGAGCAGTACTTC.

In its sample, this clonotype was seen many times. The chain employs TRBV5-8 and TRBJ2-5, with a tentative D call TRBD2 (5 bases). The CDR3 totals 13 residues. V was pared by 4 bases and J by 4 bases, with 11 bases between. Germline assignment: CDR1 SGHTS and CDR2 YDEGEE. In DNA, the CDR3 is TGTGCCAGCAGCAGAGCGGTATCAGAGACCCAGTACTTC. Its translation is CASSRAVSETQYF.

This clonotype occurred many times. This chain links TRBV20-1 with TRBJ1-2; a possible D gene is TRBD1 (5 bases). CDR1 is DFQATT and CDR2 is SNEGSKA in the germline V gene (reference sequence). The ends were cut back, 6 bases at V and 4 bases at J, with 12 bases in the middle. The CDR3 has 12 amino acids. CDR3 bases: TGCAGTGCCCAGGACACTTCCTATGGCTACACCTTC. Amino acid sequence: CSAQDTSYGYTF.

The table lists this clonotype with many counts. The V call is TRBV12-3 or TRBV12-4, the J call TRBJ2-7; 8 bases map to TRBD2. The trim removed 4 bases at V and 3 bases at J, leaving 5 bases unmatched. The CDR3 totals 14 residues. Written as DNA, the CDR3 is TGTGCCAGCAGTTATTACGGGACTAGCTACGAGCAGTACTTC. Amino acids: CASSYYGTSYEQYF.

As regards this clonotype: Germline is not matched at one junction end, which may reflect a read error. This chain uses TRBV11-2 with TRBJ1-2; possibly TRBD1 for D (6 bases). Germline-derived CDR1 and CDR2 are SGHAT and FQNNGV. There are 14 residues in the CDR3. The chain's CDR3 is CASNSVGANYGYTF. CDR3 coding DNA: TGTGCCAGCAACTCAGTGGGGGCTAACTATGGCTACACTTTC.